These 21 T cell receptor beta chains were sequenced from one sample in a study of blood T cells in healthy people across ages. Next came a second PCR, run for about 6 to 11 cycles, which used a sample-barcoded 5' primer along with a J-beta primer mix. TCRdb re-derived calls from the 5' RACE reads in MiXCR, one entry per CDR3 protein. The profile covers 1.5 million to 2 million distinct CDR3 sequences, with 28% appearing a single time and roughly 8% taken by the ten largest. Sequenced input: blood. Receptor source: a woman in her 30s in good health.

The chain links TRBV3-1 to TRBJ2-5, with 8 bases identical to TRBD2. The ends lost 3 bases at V and 11 bases at J; junction bases unmatched: 17. The V gene's germline CDR1 is LGHDT and CDR2 YNNKEL (reference sequence). The CDR3 runs 16 residues. The DNA of the CDR3 is TGTGCCAGCAGCCAGCATCAAAGCGGGAGTTTGAATGAGCAGTACTTC. Amino acid sequence: CASSQHQSGSLNEQYF.

A word on this clonotype: This may be a read error: a much more frequent sequence differs by one nucleotide. The rearrangement uses TRBV12-3 or TRBV12-4 and TRBJ2-5; the match to TRBD2 covers 15 bases. The end of the DNA aligns better with TRBJ2-1, so the J call may be wrong. The CDR3 length is 17 residues. The CDR3 region is CASSLRTSGRAGETQFF. CDR3 DNA sequence: TGTGCCAGCAGTTTAAGGACTAGCGGGAGGGCCGGTGAGACCCAGTTCTTC.

In nucleotides, the CDR3 is TGCGCCAGCAGTTTCCTGGTCACAGATACGCAGTATTTT. It is translated as CASSFLVTDTQYF. V is TRBV10-1 and J is TRBJ2-3; D not certain. CDR3 length: 13 amino acids. The germline V and J ends were trimmed by 5 bases and 2 bases, with 8 bases remaining between them. From germline, CDR1 is WNHNN and CDR2 SYGVQD (reference sequence).

The sample holds a few counts of this clonotype. This rearrangement joins TRBV28 to TRBJ2-5, with D possibly matching TRBD2 (7 bases). Trimming left V 2 bases short and J 4 bases short, with 20 bases between. The V gene's germline CDR1 is MDHEN and CDR2 SYDVKM. This CDR3 has 17 amino acids. This chain's CDR3 is CASSLGLGGGPVETQYF. CDR3 bases: TGTGCCAGCAGTTTAGGATTAGGGGGGGGACCGGTAGAGACCCAGTACTTC.

V usage is TRBV12-5 and J usage is TRBJ1-5; D perhaps matches TRBD1 (5 bases). The CDR3 runs to 16 residues. V was shortened by 6 bases and J by 8 bases, with 23 bases between the two germline ends. Germline V CDR1 and CDR2: LGHNT, FRNRAP. For the CDR3, the DNA is TGTGCTAGTGGACTAGGGACGGATGCATGGTGGGAGCCCCAGCATTTT. Residues: CASGLGTDAWWEPQHF.

This chain links TRBV11-2 with TRBJ2-6; 12 bases fit TRBD1. Germline V gives CDR1 SGHAT, CDR2 FQNNGV. Losses at the gene ends were 7 bases for V and 1 base for J; bases not matched to a gene: 8. The CDR3 extends over 18 amino acids. The DNA of the CDR3 is TGTGCCAGCAACTGGGGGGACAGGGGGCTTTCTGGGGCCAACGTCCTGACTTTC. The encoded protein is CASNWGDRGLSGANVLTF.

As regards this clonotype: This sequence may be a read error, since a much larger clone differs from it by one base. The chain carries TRBV4-3 and TRBJ2-1; possible D gene TRBD1, 5 bases. Trimming removed 0 bases from V and 10 bases from J, with 16 bases in between. The CDR3 contains 15 residues. Germline V gene lookup returns CDR1 LGHNA and CDR2 YSLEER. The DNA for the CDR3 is TGCGCCAGCAGCCAAGACGAGGACAAGCCCTACGAGCAGTTCTTC. Its protein product is CASSQDEDKPYEQFF.

The sample holds a few counts of this clonotype. The CDR3 nucleotides read TGTGCCAGCAGCACAGGGGTGGGGAACACCGGGGAGCTGTTTTTT. It specifies CASSTGVGNTGELFF. The V gene is TRBV11-3, the J gene TRBJ2-2; 7 bases match TRBD1. This CDR3 comprises 15 residues. The germline V gene has CDR1 SGHNT and CDR2 YENEEA. Trimming removed 5 bases from V and 1 base from J; junction bases left unmatched: 4.

This clonotype occurred many times. The chain recombines TRBV28 with TRBJ2-4; 7 bases map to TRBD2. Trimming at V came to 3 bases and at J to 6 bases, leaving 8 bases not matched to a gene. Germline V CDR1 and CDR2: MDHEN, SYDVKM. The CDR3 spans 15 residues. In nucleotides, the CDR3 is TGTGCCAGCAGTTTTTTTGGCCGCGGGGGAAACATTCAGTACTTC. Residues: CASSFFGRGGNIQYF.

The chain links TRBV12-3 or TRBV12-4 to TRBJ2-3; 13 nucleotides align to TRBD2. This CDR3 spans 14 amino acids. The V segment lost 10 bases and the J segment 4 bases; nucleotides outside the gene matches: 5. The CDR3 region has the DNA TGTGCCACAGGGGGGACTAGCGGGGCAGATACGCAGTATTTT. Protein: CATGGTSGADTQYF.

In its sample, this clonotype was seen many times. This chain joins TRBV5-4 and TRBJ2-1; possible D gene TRBD2, 6 bases. V was trimmed by 6 bases and J by 0 bases, leaving 16 bases between them. Germline CDR1 and CDR2: SGHNT and YYREEE (reference sequence). The CDR3 extends over 16 amino acids. The CDR3 nucleotides are TGTGCCAGCACCGCTTCTGGGGGGAGCTCCTACAATGAGCAGTTCTTC. It is translated as CASTASGGSSYNEQFF.

Worth noting for this clonotype: A single base separates this from a much larger clone, so it may be a read error. The V call is TRBV7-9, the J call TRBJ2-7; TRBD2 might be the D (6 bases). V was cut by 5 bases and J by 1 base, with 15 bases left in between. The CDR3 totals 15 residues. Germline V gives CDR1 SEHNR, CDR2 FQNEAQ (reference sequence). CDR3 sequence (DNA): TGTGCCAGCAGCGAGTCGACTAGTGGTTCCTACGAGCAGTACTTC. This gives the protein CASSESTSGSYEQYF.

The chain is built from TRBV20-1 and TRBJ2-3; D remains unclear. V was shortened by 6 bases and J by 1 base, with 17 bases between the two germline ends. The CDR3 length is 15 residues. From germline, CDR1 is DFQATT and CDR2 SNEGSKA (reference sequence). CDR3 nucleotide sequence: TGCAGTGCGCAGGCTAGGGATTCTGGCACAGATACGCAGTATTTT. It encodes CSAQARDSGTDTQYF.

This clonotype has a handful of counts. This chain uses TRBV6-2 or TRBV6-3 with TRBJ2-2; 8 bases are shared with TRBD1. CDR3 length: 16 residues. CDR1 is MNHEY and CDR2 is SVGEGT in the germline V gene. Trimming at V came to 6 bases and at J to 6 bases, leaving 12 bases not matched to a gene. Here the CDR3 DNA reads TGTGCCAGCAGCCTTACACGGGACAGGTTATCCGGGGAGCTGTTTTTT. This codes for CASSLTRDRLSGELFF.

This clonotype was seen only a few times. This sequence joins TRBV7-9 and TRBJ2-5; 9 bases map to TRBD2. V shed 3 bases, J shed 5 bases, and the junction held 7 bases outside the gene matches. Germline lookup yields CDR1 SEHNR and CDR2 FQNEAQ (reference sequence). This CDR3 comprises 15 residues. The CDR3 DNA is TGTGCCAGCAGCTTTTCTAGCGGGAACTTGGAGACCCAGTACTTC. Translation: CASSFSSGNLETQYF.

This CDR3 is CASSVGAGGGTGELFF. CDR3 bases: TGTGCCAGCAGCGTCGGTGCGGGAGGTGGTACCGGGGAGCTGTTTTTT. This chain links TRBV9 with TRBJ2-2; 8 positions match TRBD2. J was trimmed by 5 bases and V by 2 bases; bases with no gene match: 8. Germline CDR1 is SGDLS and CDR2 is YYNGEE. CDR3 size: 16 residues.

This chain links TRBV5-1 with TRBJ2-7, with D maybe TRBD1 (6 bases). The length of the CDR3 is 13 residues. Germline V gene lookup returns CDR1 SGHRS and CDR2 YFSETQ. Between the trimmed V and J ends, which lost 5 bases and 3 bases, there was a span of 12 bases. Here the CDR3 DNA reads TGCGCCAGCAGTGCCCAACAGGGCTACGAGCAGTACTTC. It encodes CASSAQQGYEQYF.

This clonotype appeared a few times. Germline and junction disagree at one end, which may indicate a read error. The chain couples TRBV28 to TRBJ2-5; D remains unclear. The CDR3 runs to 14 residues. Germline CDR1 is MDHEN and CDR2 is SYDVKM. CDR3 protein: CASTRPGSQEAQYF. The CDR3 DNA follows: TGTGCCAGCACCCGGCCTGGAAGCCAAGAGGCCCAGTACTTC.

This clonotype was observed a handful of times. This chain links TRBV29-1 with TRBJ2-7; D not resolved. Trimming cost V 6 bases and J 0 bases, with 15 bases left between them. Looked up from germline, CDR1 is SQVTM and CDR2 is ANQGSEA. The CDR3 has 14 residues. The CDR3 spells CSVSRAESSYEQYF. The DNA for the CDR3 is TGCAGCGTATCCCGTGCGGAGAGCTCCTACGAGCAGTACTTC.

The chain joins TRBV7-2 to TRBJ2-5, with D possibly being TRBD2 (6 bases). CDR3 length: 15 residues. V dropped 4 bases and J dropped 1 base, with 13 bases sitting between them. The germline V gene encodes CDR1 SGHTA and CDR2 FQGNSA. CDR3 amino acids: CASSSTGTLQETQYF. The CDR3 coding sequence is TGTGCCAGCAGCTCTACCGGGACTCTCCAAGAGACCCAGTACTTC. Complete variable domain (other parts from reference TRBV7-2 and TRBJ2-5): GAGVSQSPSNKVTEKGKDVELRCDPISGHTALYWYRQSLGQGLEFLIYFQGNSAPDKSGLPSDRFSAERTGGSVSTLTIQRTQQEDSAVYLCASSSTGTLQETQYFGPGTRLLVL.

This chain links TRBV6-2 or TRBV6-3 with TRBJ2-1, with 7 positions matching TRBD2. The CDR3 totals 14 residues. Losses at the gene ends were 7 bases for V and 2 bases for J; bases not matched to a gene: 5. Germline CDR1 is MNHEY and CDR2 is SVGEGT. CDR3 region: CASTSSGTYNEQFF. The CDR3 bases are TGTGCCAGCACCTCTAGCGGAACCTACAATGAGCAGTTCTTC.